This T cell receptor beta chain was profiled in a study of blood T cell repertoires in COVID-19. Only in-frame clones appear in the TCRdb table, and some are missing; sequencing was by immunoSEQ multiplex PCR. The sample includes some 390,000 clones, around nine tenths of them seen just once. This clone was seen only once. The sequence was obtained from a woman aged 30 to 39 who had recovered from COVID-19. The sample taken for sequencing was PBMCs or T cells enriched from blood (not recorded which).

The DNA for the CDR3 is TGCGCCAGCAATTCAAGGGGGCGGGGTGGAAATCAGCCCCAGCATTTT. This codes for CASNSRGRGGNQPQHF. The chain couples TRBV10-1 to TRBJ1-5; TRBD1 aligns across 7 bases. The CDR3 is 16 residues long. Germline values: CDR1 WNHNN, CDR2 SYGVQD (reference sequence). The V and J ends lost 7 bases and 4 bases, in that order; junction bases with no gene match: 13.